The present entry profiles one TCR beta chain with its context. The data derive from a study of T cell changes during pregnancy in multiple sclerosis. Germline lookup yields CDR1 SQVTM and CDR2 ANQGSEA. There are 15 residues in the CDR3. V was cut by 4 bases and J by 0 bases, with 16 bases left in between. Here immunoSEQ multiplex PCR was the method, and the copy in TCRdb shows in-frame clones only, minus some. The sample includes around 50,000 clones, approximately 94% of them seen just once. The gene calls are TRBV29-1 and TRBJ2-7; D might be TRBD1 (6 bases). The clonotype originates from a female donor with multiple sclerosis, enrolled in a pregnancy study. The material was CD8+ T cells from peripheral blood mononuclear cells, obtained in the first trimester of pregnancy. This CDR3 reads CSVVGGGLSSYEQYF. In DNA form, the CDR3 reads TGCAGCGTTGTTGGTGGGGGCTTGAGCTCCTACGAGCAGTACTTC.